The source of this TCR beta chain is a study of shared clonotypes between healthy human individuals. Healthy HIV-negative adults with no recent acute infections or vaccinations were recruited as donors. Germline CDR1 and CDR2: MDHEN and SYDVKM. This CDR3 has 13 residues. Trimming removed 4 bases from V and 2 bases from J, with 7 bases in between. A note on this clone: Its specificity is unknown. The same CDR3 is also encoded by other DNA sequences in this sample.

Tens of thousands of T cell genomes (approximately 190 ng DNA) went into each sorted-subset replicate. The method was immunoSEQ multiplex PCR; TCRdb's version includes in-frame clones alone and lacks a portion of them. The table records under 600,000 clones, more than 95% of them present only once. Study-level findings and limits: Of the naive CD4 clonotypes, approximately 5% were shared across a few donors. Rarefaction indicated that sorted-subset sequencing remained incomplete although depth was large.

The sequence was obtained from a woman in her 30s in good health. The genes are TRBV28 and TRBJ2-3; D remains ambiguous. The sample comprised naive CD4+ T cells sorted from blood. The subset: CD45RA+ positively selected. The CDR3 here is CASSSPPTDTQYF. CDR3 coding DNA: TGTGCCAGCAGTTCCCCCCCCACAGATACGCAGTATTTT. Looking up the rest from reference TRBV28 and TRBJ2-3 gives the full variable domain: DVKVTQSSRYLVKRTGEKVFLECVQDMDHENMFWYRQDPGLGLRLIYFSYDVKMKEKGDIPEGYSVSREKKERFSLILESASTNQTSMYLCASSSPPTDTQYFGPGTRLTVL.